This entry lists 29 T cell receptor beta chains sequenced from one sample in a study of T cell repertoires in cytomegalovirus infection. Their antigen targets remain unknown. A single record per CDR3 protein comes from TCRdb applying MiXCR to the reads. The data hold about 890,000 distinct CDR3 sequences, with less than 35% observed a single time. The sequencing used cultured CD8+ T cells from PBMCs, collected from culture after CMV antigen stimulation. The receptors come from a human donor in good health (CMV status not recorded). Some clones in this sample may be carry-over from other donors' samples.

This clonotype was seen many times. The rearrangement uses TRBV7-2 and TRBJ1-1, with 8 bases fitting TRBD1. With 4 bases clipped from V and 6 bases from J, the junction kept 13 bases outside the gene matches. Looked up from germline, CDR1 is SGHTA and CDR2 is FQGNSA. The CDR3 sequence is 16 residues long. The CDR3 DNA is TGTGCCAGCAGCTCCACCGCCTGGACAGGGCGGTCTGAAGCTTTCTTT. It specifies CASSSTAWTGRSEAFF.

The chain is built from TRBV7-9 and TRBJ2-2, with 7 bases fitting TRBD1. The CDR3 sequence is 16 residues long. The V segment lost 3 bases and the J segment 0 bases; nucleotides outside the gene matches: 4. CDR1 and CDR2 (germline): SEHNR, FQNEAQ (reference sequence). CDR3 DNA sequence: TGTGCCAGCAGCTTTACAGGGGCTCCGAACACCGGGGAGCTGTTTTTT. Translated, it gives CASSFTGAPNTGELFF.

The chain employs TRBV6-1 and TRBJ1-6, with D perhaps matching TRBD1 (5 bases). The CDR3 sequence is 14 residues long. The V and J ends lost 8 bases and 11 bases respectively, with 19 bases between them. Germline-derived CDR1 and CDR2 are MNHNS and SASEGT. The CDR3 spells CASRRGEEGTPLHF. Here the CDR3 DNA reads TGTGCCAGCCGCCGTGGGGAGGAGGGGACACCCCTCCACTTT.

This clonotype was detected ten times or more. The chain employs TRBV7-2 and TRBJ2-5, with TRBD2 as a possible D gene (6 bases). V lost 5 bases and J 4 bases, leaving 17 bases between the germline ends. CDR1 is SGHTA and CDR2 is FQGNSA in the germline V gene. CDR3 length: 15 amino acids. CDR3 nucleotide sequence: TGTGCCAGCAGCCCACGACTGGCGGGGAGAGAGACCCAGTACTTC. Residues: CASSPRLAGRETQYF.

The chain is built from TRBV7-6 and TRBJ2-7; unclear D gene. V lost 5 bases and J lost 4, with 12 bases in between. This CDR3 region has 13 residues. In germline, CDR1 is SGHVS, CDR2 FNYEAQ. CDR3 loop: CASSPAYGYEQYF. CDR3 in DNA: TGTGCCAGCAGCCCGGCCTACGGTTACGAGCAGTACTTC.

The chain links TRBV6-1 to TRBJ1-5; TRBD1 matches at 11 bases. Losses at the gene ends were 6 bases for V and 3 bases for J; bases not matched to a gene: 7. Germline lookup yields CDR1 MNHNS and CDR2 SASEGT. There are 16 residues in the CDR3. CDR3 sequence (DNA): TGTGCCAGCAGCGAGGACAGGGGGCAAGACAATCAGCCCCAGCATTTT. Amino acids: CASSEDRGQDNQPQHF.

This clonotype was seen only a few times. The rearrangement joins TRBV6-5 to TRBJ1-1, with 7 bases lining up with TRBD1. The CDR3 length is 18 residues. Germline V gene sequence: CDR1 MNHEY, CDR2 SVGAGI. The V gene end was trimmed by 0 bases and the J gene end by 3 bases; junction bases not matched to a gene: 13. In DNA, the CDR3 is TGTGCCAGCAGTTACTCGCGGTCGCAGGGGGTTACGGACACTGAAGCTTTCTTT. Protein product: CASSYSRSQGVTDTEAFF.

Concerning this clonotype: Compared with germline, one end of the junction differs, possibly owing to a read error. This rearrangement joins TRBV7-2 to TRBJ2-1, with D possibly TRBD2 on 5 matching bases. CDR3 size: 12 residues. In germline, CDR1 is SGHTA, CDR2 FQGNSA. The CDR3 DNA follows: TGTGCCAGCAGCTTAGGAGCGGTCCCATCCCTCTTC. Translated, it gives CASSLGAVPSLF.

The chain carries TRBV11-2 and TRBJ1-1; D may be TRBD1 (5 bases). CDR1 is SGHAT and CDR2 is FQNNGV in the germline V gene. The CDR3 covers 11 residues. V lost 1 base and J lost 11, with 8 bases in between. The CDR3 is CASSLVGGAFF. The CDR3 DNA follows: TGTGCCAGCAGCTTAGTGGGGGGGGCTTTCTTT.

This chain uses TRBV27 with TRBJ1-4, with D uncertain. Germline assignment: CDR1 MNHEY and CDR2 SMNVEV (reference sequence). V was trimmed by 1 base and J by 0 bases, leaving 6 bases between them. The CDR3 sequence is 15 residues long. CDR3 nucleotide sequence: TGTGCCAGCAGTTTATATAGGACAACTAATGAAAAACTGTTTTTT. Residues: CASSLYRTTNEKLFF.

This clonotype has a count of ten or more. V gene TRBV7-8 combines with J gene TRBJ2-4, with D possibly matching TRBD2 (6 bases). The V end was cut by 0 bases, the J end by 4 bases, with 13 bases between. Germline-derived CDR1 and CDR2 are SGHVS and FQNEAQ. CDR3 length: 16 amino acids. CDR3 DNA sequence: TGTGCCAGCAGCTTAGCGTGGAGCGGGCAGAAAAACATTCAGTACTTC. This encodes CASSLAWSGQKNIQYF.

The gene calls are TRBV7-4 and TRBJ2-2; unclear D gene. Germline V gene sequence: CDR1 SGHVT, CDR2 SQSDAQ. Trimming removed 5 bases from V and 0 bases from J, with 19 bases in between. The CDR3 is 18 residues long. CDR3 sequence reads: CASSPIGNHIANTGELFF. In DNA form, the CDR3 reads TGTGCCAGCAGCCCGATCGGCAACCATATCGCGAACACCGGGGAGCTGTTTTTT.

This clonotype was recorded at least ten times. The gene calls are TRBV4-1 and TRBJ2-5, with TRBD2 as a possible D gene (5 bases). Germline CDR1 and CDR2: MGHRA and YSYEKL. The CDR3 extends over 18 amino acids. Trimming shortened V by 0 bases and J by 0 bases, and 17 bases separated the two germline ends. The CDR3 nucleotides read TGCGCCAGCAGCCAAGATCGGACTGAGGTTTACGACCAAGAGACCCAGTACTTC. Its translation is CASSQDRTEVYDQETQYF.

There are a few counts of this clonotype. This chain joins TRBV2 and TRBJ2-7, with 7 bases fitting TRBD1. V lost 3 bases to trimming and J lost 7 bases; unmatched junction nucleotides: 12. The CDR3 loop spans 15 amino acids. CDR1 and CDR2 from the germline V gene are SNHLY and FYNNEI. CDR3 nucleotides: TGTGCCAGCAGTGAGGAACAGGGGCTGGGTGAGGAGCAGTACTTC. This gives the protein CASSEEQGLGEEQYF.

This clonotype was counted a few times. This chain uses TRBV19 with TRBJ2-1, with TRBD2 matching 7 bases. With 3 bases clipped from V and 12 bases from J, the junction kept 8 bases outside the gene matches. The germline CDR1 and CDR2 sequences are LNHDA and SQIVND (reference sequence). CDR3 size: 13 residues. CDR3 in DNA: TGTGCCAGTAGTATTGGGCCGGGGAGGGTGCAGTTCTTC. Encoded protein: CASSIGPGRVQFF. The whole variable domain, remainder taken from reference TRBV19 and TRBJ2-1, is DGGITQSPKYLFRKEGQNVTLSCEQNLNHDAMYWYRQDPGQGLRLIYYSQIVNDFQKGDIAEGYSVSREKKESFPLTVTSAQKNPTAFYLCASSIGPGRVQFFGPGTRLTVL.

This clonotype appeared a few times. This chain connects TRBV10-3 to TRBJ1-1, with 7 nucleotides matching TRBD1. CDR1 and CDR2 from the germline V gene are ENHRY and SYGVKD. J gave up 5 bases and V 8 bases, and 17 bases lay outside the gene matches. CDR3 size: 16 residues. In nucleotides, the CDR3 is TGTGCCATCGTGAGGGCCAACAAGGGGGCATGGACTGAAGCTTTCTTT. Amino acid sequence: CAIVRANKGAWTEAFF.

Many counts were recorded for this clonotype. The chain links TRBV7-9 to TRBJ1-1; maybe TRBD1 (5 bases). The V gene's germline CDR1 is SEHNR and CDR2 FQNEAQ (reference sequence). The CDR3 is made up of 12 amino acids. The V end lost 10 bases, the J end lost 4 bases, and 13 bases lay between the germline ends. DNA for the CDR3: TGTGCCACCCGGGACGGGATCACTGAAGCTTTCTTT. Its translation: CATRDGITEAFF.

CDR3 coding DNA: TGTGCCAGCAGTTTTAATCGTGGGGAGACCCAGTACTTC. This translates into CASSFNRGETQYF. The rearrangement uses TRBV27 and TRBJ2-5, with no clear D. Germline CDR1 MNHEY, CDR2 SMNVEV (reference sequence). The CDR3 covers 13 residues. V gave up 3 bases and J gave up 5 bases, with 10 bases separating them.

There are a few counts of this clonotype. This chain joins TRBV4-1 and TRBJ1-2; D not resolved. Trimming left V 4 bases short and J 4 bases short, with 22 bases between. The CDR3 contains 17 residues. The V gene's germline CDR1 is MGHRA and CDR2 YSYEKL. The CDR3 DNA follows: TGCGCCAGCAGCCCCTACGCGCAGCGACGCTCCTCCTATGGCTACACCTTC. The encoded protein is CASSPYAQRRSSYGYTF.

Details on this clonotype: A much more abundant neighbour one base away suggests this may be a read error. The chain carries TRBV7-2 and TRBJ2-5, with 12 bases that match TRBD2. This CDR3 contains 16 residues. CDR1 and CDR2 (germline): SGHTA, FQGNSA. The CDR3 nucleotides read TGTGCCAACAGCCCTAGGACTAGCGGGGATCAAGAGACCCAGTACTTC. As protein: CANSPRTSGDQETQYF.

This chain links TRBV27 with TRBJ2-6; D is unresolved. The ends were cut back, 8 bases at V and 3 bases at J, with 14 bases in the middle. Germline CDR1 is MNHEY and CDR2 is SMNVEV (reference sequence). The CDR3 has 15 residues. The CDR3 region is CASLRSPYGANVLTF. In DNA form, the CDR3 reads TGTGCCAGCCTGAGAAGCCCGTATGGGGCCAACGTCCTGACTTTC.

J is TRBJ2-2 and V is TRBV7-9, with D perhaps assigned TRBD1 or TRBD2 (6 bases each). V dropped 4 bases and J dropped 1 base, with 10 bases sitting between them. The CDR3 is made up of 15 amino acids. Germline V gene sequence: CDR1 SEHNR, CDR2 FQNEAQ (reference sequence). CDR3 DNA sequence: TGTGCCAGCAGCTCCGGGGGACAGAACACCGGGGAGCTGTTTTTT. Amino acid sequence: CASSSGGQNTGELFF.

The chain uses TRBV7-6 and TRBJ2-6; D is undetermined. The CDR3 covers 16 residues. In germline, CDR1 is SGHVS, CDR2 FNYEAQ. Trimming cost V 4 bases and J 1 base, with 11 bases left between them. The CDR3 sequence: CASSSFDASGANVLTF. Here the CDR3 DNA reads TGTGCCAGCAGCTCTTTTGACGCTTCTGGGGCCAACGTCCTGACTTTC.

The table lists this clonotype with a few counts. This sequence joins TRBV7-9 and TRBJ1-1; D not resolved. V was clipped by 3 bases and J by 0 bases, with 11 bases between them. The CDR3 contains 15 residues. Germline loops: CDR1 SEHNR, CDR2 FQNEAQ (reference sequence). CDR3: CASSFDRGMNTEAFF. Written as DNA, the CDR3 is TGTGCCAGCAGCTTTGATAGAGGAATGAACACTGAAGCTTTCTTT.

The chain carries TRBV28 and TRBJ2-3, with 10 positions matching TRBD2. V dropped 10 bases and J dropped 1; count of bases not matched to a gene: 11. CDR1 is MDHEN and CDR2 is SYDVKM in the germline V gene. The CDR3 loop spans 16 amino acids. The CDR3, as DNA: TGTGCCAACAGACCCCGCCTAGCGGGGGGCACAGATACGCAGTATTTT. Its translation: CANRPRLAGGTDTQYF.

Points on this clonotype: A much larger clone sits a single nucleotide away, making a read error possible. The CDR3 sequence: CVSNSLYPNQPQHF. The CDR3 DNA sequence: TGTGTCAGCAACTCCCTTTACCCTAATCAGCCCCAGCATTTT. The J gene is TRBJ1-5, the V gene TRBV7-2, with unresolved D. The CDR3 has 14 residues. Germline V lookup: CDR1 SGHTA, CDR2 FQGNSA.

This clonotype came up many times. The V call is TRBV7-6, the J call TRBJ2-1; D not certain. V was pared by 5 bases and J by 5 bases, with 13 bases between. The CDR3 is 14 amino acids. Germline CDR1 and CDR2: SGHVS and FNYEAQ. CDR3: CASSPETGNNEQFF. The CDR3 DNA sequence: TGTGCCAGCAGCCCAGAGACTGGAAACAATGAGCAGTTCTTC.

This clonotype was seen repeatedly, ten times or more. J is TRBJ1-1 and V is TRBV7-6; D not certain. This CDR3 contains 13 residues. Germline loops: CDR1 SGHVS, CDR2 FNYEAQ. Trimming pared 4 bases from V and 1 base from J, leaving 7 bases between. Here the CDR3 reads CASSSEENTEAFF. CDR3 in DNA: TGTGCCAGCAGCTCCGAGGAGAACACTGAAGCTTTCTTT.

This rearrangement joins TRBV7-6 to TRBJ2-7, with 11 nucleotides matching TRBD1. Germline V lookup: CDR1 SGHVS, CDR2 FNYEAQ. Trimming took 5 bases from V and 4 from J; bases not matched to a gene: 10. The CDR3 has 16 residues. The CDR3 protein is CASSRSRTGGSYEQYF. In DNA, the CDR3 is TGTGCCAGCAGCAGGTCAAGGACAGGGGGCTCGTACGAGCAGTACTTC.